A selection of T cell receptor beta chains follows, all from one sample in a study of chemoradiotherapy in HPV16-positive cancers. Profiled with immunoSEQ multiplex PCR; TCRdb holds only in-frame clones, not every one. The sample shows fewer than 40,000 clones, approximately 73% of them seen only once. This material consisted of blood, taken from a patient who underwent chemoradiotherapy. Every receptor here comes from a human donor with HPV-associated anogenital cancer. CDR3s include the opening cysteine and the closing phenylalanine or tryptophan. Each record gives: V gene, J gene, clone size, D gene, CDR3 protein, CDR3 DNA. A D gene is named only where the DNA matches it firmly. Rows give clone size only sometimes, using once, few, many, or a class for an expanded clone.

>TRBV10-3|TRBJ1-5|-|TRBD1
CAISEFNRGDQPQHF
TGTGCCATCAGTGAGTTCAACAGGGGGGATCAGCCCCAGCATTTT
>TRBV9|TRBJ2-3|-|-
CASSTGLLSTDTQYF
TGTGCCAGCAGTACGGGACTCTTGAGCACAGATACGCAGTATTTT
>TRBV10-3|TRBJ2-2|-|-
CAIFGGGSVNTGELFF
TGTGCCATATTCGGAGGGGGCAGTGTAAACACCGGGGAGCTGTTTTTT
>TRBV29-1|TRBJ1-1|-|-
CSVKGGGEAFF
TGCAGCGTTAAGGGTGGGGGTGAAGCTTTCTTT
>TRBV30|TRBJ1-1|-|TRBD1
CAWLRGENTEAFF
TGTGCCTGGCTCAGGGGGGAAAACACTGAAGCTTTCTTT
>TRBV15|TRBJ2-2|-|-
CATSRDLGGELFF
TGTGCCACCAGCAGAGATTTGGGCGGGGAGCTGTTTTTT
>TRBV2|TRBJ2-1|once|-
CASSEEAGNIHNEQFF
TGTGCCAGCAGTGAAGAGGCAGGAAACATACACAATGAGCAGTTCTTC
>TRBV28|TRBJ2-7|-|TRBD2
CASRGGGDEQYF
TGTGCCAGCAGGGGCGGGGGAGACGAGCAGTACTTC
>TRBV7-9|TRBJ2-7|-|-
CASSGGLVPYEQYF
TGTGCCAGCAGTGGGGGGCTAGTCCCCTACGAGCAGTACTTC
>TRBV7-2|TRBJ2-2|-|-
CASSLGRYTGELFF
TGTGCCAGCAGCTTAGGGCGATACACCGGGGAGCTGTTTTTT
>TRBV5-4|TRBJ2-7|once|-
CASSLSNTYEQYF
TGTGCCAGCAGCTTGAGTAATACCTACGAGCAGTACTTC
>TRBV4-3|TRBJ2-5|-|-
CASSQDLGGPRETQYF
TGCGCCAGCAGCCAAGATCTAGGGGGGCCGAGAGAGACCCAGTACTTC
>TRBV2|TRBJ2-5|once|TRBD2
CASIAGGETQYF
TGTGCCAGCATCGCGGGGGGGGAGACCCAGTACTTC
>TRBV2|TRBJ2-3|-|TRBD1
CASSRTGVDTDTQYF
TGTGCCAGCAGTAGGACAGGGGTAGACACAGATACGCAGTATTTT
>TRBV30|TRBJ2-7|-|-
CACLRSGTSYEQYF
TGTGCTTGTCTACGGTCAGGGACAAGCTACGAGCAGTACTTC
>TRBV12-5|TRBJ2-3|-|TRBD2
CATAGVASTDTQYF
TGTGCCACAGCGGGAGTAGCTAGCACAGATACGCAGTATTTT
>TRBV9|TRBJ1-2|-|-
CATGEGGVRGYTF
TGTGCCACCGGCGAGGGTGGGGTAAGAGGCTACACCTTC
>TRBV5-1|TRBJ1-1|-|TRBD1
CASSLTGQENTEAFF
TGCGCCAGCAGTTTAACGGGACAGGAGAACACTGAAGCTTTCTTT
>TRBV6-1|TRBJ1-1|few|TRBD1
CASGTGDWSAFF
TGTGCCAGTGGGACAGGAGACTGGTCAGCTTTCTTT
>TRBV6-5|TRBJ1-5|-|-
CASSWQKPPSNQPQHF
TGTGCCAGCAGTTGGCAGAAACCCCCTAGCAATCAGCCCCAGCATTTT
>TRBV6-5|TRBJ1-5|-|TRBD1
CASSPTGGAQPQHF
TGTGCCAGCAGTCCGACAGGGGGCGCTCAGCCCCAGCATTTT
>TRBV11-1|TRBJ1-5|-|-
CASSLRGPQHF
TGTGCCAGCAGCTTGCGGGGGCCCCAGCATTTT
>TRBV7-2|TRBJ2-5|-|-
CASSLQTGWETQYF
TGTGCCAGCAGCTTACAAACAGGGTGGGAGACCCAGTACTTC
>TRBV4-3|TRBJ1-1|-|-
CASSQGRGGTEAFF
TGCGCCAGCAGCCAAGGGCGGGGCGGCACTGAAGCTTTCTTT
>TRBV2|TRBJ1-2|once|TRBD1
CASSEALRRGRGDGYTF
TGTGCCAGCAGTGAAGCGCTTCGGAGGGGGCGCGGAGATGGCTACACCTTC
>TRBV5-1|TRBJ2-5|-|-
CASRFSTGYF
TGCGCCAGCAGATTCAGCACCGGATACTTC